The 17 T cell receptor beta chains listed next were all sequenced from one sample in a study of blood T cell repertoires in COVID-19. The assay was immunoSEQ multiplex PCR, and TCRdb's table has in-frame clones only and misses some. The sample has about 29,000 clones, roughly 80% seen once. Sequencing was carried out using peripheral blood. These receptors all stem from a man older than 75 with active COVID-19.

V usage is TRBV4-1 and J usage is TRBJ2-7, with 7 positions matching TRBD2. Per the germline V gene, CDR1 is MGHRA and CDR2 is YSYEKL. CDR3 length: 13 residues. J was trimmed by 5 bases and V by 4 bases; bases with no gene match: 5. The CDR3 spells CASSLKAGHEQYF. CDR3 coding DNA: TGCGCCAGCAGCCTTAAAGCGGGGCACGAGCAGTACTTC.

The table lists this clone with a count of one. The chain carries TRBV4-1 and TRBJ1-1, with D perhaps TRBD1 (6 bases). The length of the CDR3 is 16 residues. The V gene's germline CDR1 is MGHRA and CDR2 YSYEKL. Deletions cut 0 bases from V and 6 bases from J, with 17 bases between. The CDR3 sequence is CASSQDATGGQSEAFF. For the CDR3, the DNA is TGCGCCAGCAGCCAAGATGCGACGGGGGGGCAGTCTGAAGCTTTCTTT.

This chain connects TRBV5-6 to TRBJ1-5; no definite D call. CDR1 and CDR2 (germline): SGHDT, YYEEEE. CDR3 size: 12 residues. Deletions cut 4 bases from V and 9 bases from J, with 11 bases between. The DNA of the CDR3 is TGTGCCAGCAGCGTTAGATCTGGGCCCCAGCATTTT. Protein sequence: CASSVRSGPQHF.

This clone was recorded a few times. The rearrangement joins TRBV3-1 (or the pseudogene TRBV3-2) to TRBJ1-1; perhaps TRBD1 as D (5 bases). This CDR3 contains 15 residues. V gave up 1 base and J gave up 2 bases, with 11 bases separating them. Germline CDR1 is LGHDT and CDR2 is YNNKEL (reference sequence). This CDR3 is CASSQAQGPNTEAFF. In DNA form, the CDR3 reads TGTGCCAGCAGCCAAGCCCAGGGCCCCAACACTGAAGCTTTCTTT.

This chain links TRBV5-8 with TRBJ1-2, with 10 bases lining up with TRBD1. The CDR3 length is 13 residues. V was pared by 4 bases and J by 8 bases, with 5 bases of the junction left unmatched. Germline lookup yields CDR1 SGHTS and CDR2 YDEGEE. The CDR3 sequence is CASSRQGAEGYTF. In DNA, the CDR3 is TGTGCCAGCAGCAGACAGGGGGCAGAGGGCTACACCTTC.

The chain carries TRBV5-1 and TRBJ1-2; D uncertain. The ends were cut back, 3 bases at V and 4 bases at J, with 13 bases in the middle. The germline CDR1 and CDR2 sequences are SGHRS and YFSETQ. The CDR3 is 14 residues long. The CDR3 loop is CASSSSQAFYGYTF. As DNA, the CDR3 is TGCGCCAGCAGCTCGAGTCAGGCCTTCTATGGCTACACCTTC.

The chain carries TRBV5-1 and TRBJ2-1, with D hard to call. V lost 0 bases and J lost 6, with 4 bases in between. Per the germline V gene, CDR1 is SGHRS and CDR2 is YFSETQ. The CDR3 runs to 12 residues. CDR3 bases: TGCGCCAGCAGCTTGGTCCGCAATGAGCAGTTCTTC. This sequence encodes CASSLVRNEQFF.

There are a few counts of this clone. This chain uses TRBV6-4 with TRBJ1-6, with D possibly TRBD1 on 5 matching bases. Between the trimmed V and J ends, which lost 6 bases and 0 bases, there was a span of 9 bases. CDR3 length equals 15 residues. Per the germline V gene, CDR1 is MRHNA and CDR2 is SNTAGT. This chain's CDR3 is CASRQASSYNSPLHF. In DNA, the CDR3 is TGTGCCAGCAGACAGGCAAGCTCCTATAATTCACCCCTCCACTTT.

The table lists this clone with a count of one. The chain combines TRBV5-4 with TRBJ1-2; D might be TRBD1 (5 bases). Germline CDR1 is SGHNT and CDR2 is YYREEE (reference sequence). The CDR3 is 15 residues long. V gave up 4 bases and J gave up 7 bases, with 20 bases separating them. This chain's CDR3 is CASSPSGGRKSGYTF. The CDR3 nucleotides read TGTGCCAGCAGCCCCTCTGGGGGGAGGAAAAGTGGCTACACCTTC.

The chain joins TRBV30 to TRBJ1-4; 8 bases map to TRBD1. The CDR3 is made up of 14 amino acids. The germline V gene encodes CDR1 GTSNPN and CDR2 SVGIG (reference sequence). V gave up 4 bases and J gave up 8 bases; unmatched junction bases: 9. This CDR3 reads CAWTVQGVGEKLFF. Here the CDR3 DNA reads TGTGCCTGGACCGTACAGGGGGTAGGGGAAAAACTGTTTTTT.

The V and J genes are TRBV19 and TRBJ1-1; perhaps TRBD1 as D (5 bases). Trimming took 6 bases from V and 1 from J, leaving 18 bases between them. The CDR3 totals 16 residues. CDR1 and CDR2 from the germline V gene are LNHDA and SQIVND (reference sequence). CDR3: CASRLTDESRNTEAFF. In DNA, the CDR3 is TGTGCCAGTAGGCTGACAGACGAATCGAGGAACACTGAAGCTTTCTTT.

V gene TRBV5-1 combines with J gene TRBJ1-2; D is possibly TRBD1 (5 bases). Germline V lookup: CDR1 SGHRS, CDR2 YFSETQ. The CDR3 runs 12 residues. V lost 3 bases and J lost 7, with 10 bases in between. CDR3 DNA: TGCGCCAGCAGCTCCAGGGTTGGTGGCTACACCTTC. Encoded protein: CASSSRVGGYTF. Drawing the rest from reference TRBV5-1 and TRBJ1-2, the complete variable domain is KAGVTQTPRYLIKTRGQQVTLSCSPISGHRSVSWYQQTPGQGLQFLFEYFSETQRNKGNFPGRFSGRQFSNSRSEMNVSTLELGDSALYLCASSSRVGGYTFGSGTRLTVV.

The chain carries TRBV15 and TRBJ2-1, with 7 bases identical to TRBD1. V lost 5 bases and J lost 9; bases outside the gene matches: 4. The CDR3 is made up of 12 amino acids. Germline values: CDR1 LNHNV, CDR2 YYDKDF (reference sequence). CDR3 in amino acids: CATSHDRAEQFF. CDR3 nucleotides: TGTGCCACCAGCCACGACAGGGCTGAGCAGTTCTTC.

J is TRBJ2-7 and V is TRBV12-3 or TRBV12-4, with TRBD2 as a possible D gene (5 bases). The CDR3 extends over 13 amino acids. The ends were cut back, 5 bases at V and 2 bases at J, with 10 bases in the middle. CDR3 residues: CASSPDSAYEQYF. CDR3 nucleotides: TGTGCCAGCAGTCCGGACTCCGCCTACGAGCAGTACTTC.

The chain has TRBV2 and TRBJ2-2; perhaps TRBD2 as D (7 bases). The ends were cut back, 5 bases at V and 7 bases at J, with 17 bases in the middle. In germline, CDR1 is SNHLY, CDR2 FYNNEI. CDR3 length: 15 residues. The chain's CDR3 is CASSYGGRRGGELFF. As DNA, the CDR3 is TGTGCCAGCAGTTACGGGGGGCGCCGTGGCGGGGAGCTGTTTTTT.

As DNA, the CDR3 is TGTGCCTGGAGTGTACCGGGACAGGGGGACCACGAGCAGTACTTC. Translating it yields CAWSVPGQGDHEQYF. The rearrangement joins TRBV30 to TRBJ2-7; TRBD1 agrees at 11 bases. J gave up 5 bases and V 0 bases, and 6 bases lay outside the gene matches. This CDR3 region has 15 residues. Germline CDR1 is GTSNPN and CDR2 is SVGIG (reference sequence).

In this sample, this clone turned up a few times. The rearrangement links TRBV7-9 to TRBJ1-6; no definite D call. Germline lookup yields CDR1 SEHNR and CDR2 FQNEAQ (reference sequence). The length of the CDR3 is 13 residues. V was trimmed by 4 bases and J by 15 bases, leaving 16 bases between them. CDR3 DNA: TGTGCCAGCAGCTCTAGATCCGCGGGCAACCTCCACTTT. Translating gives CASSSRSAGNLHF.